The entry that follows covers one T cell receptor (beta chain) sequence. As yet, its antigen is unknown. These data belong to a study of CD8 T cells in ankylosing spondylitis. Library preparation for TCR beta used quantitative 5'-RACE with molecular barcodes. TCRdb fed the 5' RACE reads into MiXCR, producing one record per CDR3 protein. The sample shows 450,000 or so distinct CDR3 sequences, roughly a quarter of them seen only once. Germline CDR1 LNHDA, CDR2 SQIVND (reference sequence). The CDR3 is 15 amino acids. V lost 3 bases to trimming and J lost 5 bases; unmatched junction nucleotides: 7. Study-level findings and limits: Characteristic, it appeared, of ankylosing spondylitis blood was a TCR beta motif of eight or nine highly homologous variants.

The gene calls are TRBV19 and TRBJ2-5; TRBD2 aligns across 9 bases. Sequencing was done on a sample of blood, either unsorted or a sorted T cell fraction (not recorded which). This clonotype originated in a male donor with ankylosing spondylitis. This CDR3 reads CASSISGRFMETQYF. CDR3 DNA sequence: TGTGCCAGTAGTATTAGCGGGAGATTTATGGAGACCCAGTACTTC.